This note documents a single TCR beta chain sequence. This entry is derived from a study of cytomegalovirus exposure and HLA in healthy donors. Study as a whole: An early release of data contained tens of millions of unique TCRs, which came from HLA-typed donors.

The CDR3 extends over 14 amino acids. With V trimmed by 3 bases and J by 5 bases, 6 bases remained unmatched. Germline V gene sequence: CDR1 WNHNN, CDR2 SYGVQD (reference sequence). The PCR had 60 Vbeta and 13 Jbeta primers. Produced via immunoSEQ multiplex PCR; TCRdb's table is partial and in-frame only. Among hundreds of thousands of clones, approximately 79% were seen once, and the ten largest hold around 0.2%. V is TRBV10-1 and J is TRBJ1-1; 7 nucleotides agree with TRBD1. The source material was PBMCs. The source is a girl aged 2 to 10 in good health and CMV-seronegative. CDR3 region: CASSDDRVGTEAFF. CDR3 in DNA: TGCGCCAGCAGTGATGACAGGGTAGGAACTGAAGCTTTCTTT.